The 13 T cell receptor beta chains below were found in one sample sequenced in a study of T cell clonotyping in hematopoietic cell transplantation. Measured with immunoSEQ multiplex PCR; TCRdb has only the in-frame clones, and not every one. The sample comprises about 28,000 clones, approximately 77% of which are singletons, and over 1.5% rests with the top ten. Time point described: recipient sample about 28 days before transplant, after cytoreduction. The source was peripheral blood mononuclear cells, collected before stem cell transplant. Receptors originate from a man aged 35-49 years with acute myeloid leukemia. Some clones in this sample may be carry-over from other donors' samples.

V gene TRBV5-1 combines with J gene TRBJ2-7, with a tentative D call TRBD1 (6 bases). V lost 0 bases and J lost 0, with 10 bases in between. CDR3 length: 15 residues. CDR1 and CDR2 from the germline V gene are SGHRS and YFSETQ. CDR3 residues: CASSLVRDNSYEQYF. CDR3 DNA sequence: TGCGCCAGCAGCTTGGTCCGGGACAACTCCTACGAGCAGTACTTC.

This clone turned up a few times. This chain uses TRBV2 with TRBJ1-1; D ambiguous. The germline CDR1 and CDR2 sequences are SNHLY and FYNNEI. The CDR3 loop spans 14 amino acids. With 0 bases removed from V and 1 base from J, the gap between germline ends came to 6 bases. The CDR3 region is CASSEALKNTEAFF. CDR3 coding DNA: TGTGCCAGCAGTGAAGCGCTGAAGAACACTGAAGCTTTCTTT.

The chain uses TRBV10-3 and TRBJ1-5; 8 nucleotides line up with TRBD1. Germline-derived CDR1 and CDR2 are ENHRY and SYGVKD. J was trimmed by 4 bases and V by 4 bases; bases with no gene match: 6. This CDR3 contains 15 residues. CDR3 protein: CAISGSGGGNQPQHF. The CDR3 coding sequence is TGTGCCATCAGTGGGTCAGGGGGCGGGAATCAGCCCCAGCATTTT.

The genes are TRBV9 and TRBJ2-5; 8 nucleotides agree with TRBD2. The CDR3 is 16 residues long. CDR1 is SGDLS and CDR2 is YYNGEE in the germline V gene. After removal of 3 bases from V and 4 bases from J, the junction contained 11 bases not matched to a gene. In nucleotides, the CDR3 is TGTGCCAGCAGCGAGGATCCAGCGGGAGTGGCAGAGACCCAGTACTTC. Translating it yields CASSEDPAGVAETQYF. The whole variable domain, remainder taken from reference TRBV9 and TRBJ2-5, is DSGVTQTPKHLITATGQRVTLRCSPRSGDLSVYWYQQSLDQGLQFLIQYYNGEERAKGNILERFSAQQFPDLHSELNLSSLELGDSALYFCASSEDPAGVAETQYFGPGTRLLVL.

V gene TRBV25-1 combines with J gene TRBJ1-4; 7 positions match TRBD1. The ends lost 4 bases at V and 7 bases at J; junction bases unmatched: 12. The CDR3 spans 16 residues. Looked up from germline, CDR1 is MGHDK and CDR2 is SYGVNS. The CDR3 DNA reads TGTGCCAGCAGTGGTCGACAGGGCTCAGGGCGTGAAAAACTGTTTTTT. It codes for CASSGRQGSGREKLFF.

V is TRBV2 and J is TRBJ1-2; D gene uncertain. The CDR3 is 13 amino acids. Trimming took off 6 bases at V and 4 bases at J, with 12 bases between the two ends. From germline, CDR1 is SNHLY and CDR2 FYNNEI. The CDR3 DNA sequence: TGTGCCAGCAGCATCACACGCAGCTATGGCTACACCTTC. This sequence encodes CASSITRSYGYTF.

This chain joins TRBV9 and TRBJ1-3; no reliable D call. This CDR3 is built from 15 residues. CDR1 and CDR2 (germline): SGDLS, YYNGEE. V lost 0 bases to trimming and J lost 0 bases, with 7 bases between them. The CDR3 reads CASSVGHLSGNTIYF. The DNA of the CDR3 is TGTGCCAGCAGCGTAGGACATCTCTCTGGAAACACCATATATTTT.

The chain joins TRBV10-3 to TRBJ2-3, with 12 nucleotides matching TRBD2. The ends lost 3 bases at V and 0 bases at J; junction bases unmatched: 1. The CDR3 is 16 residues long. Germline V gene sequence: CDR1 ENHRY, CDR2 SYGVKD. This CDR3 reads CAISEGLAGSTDTQYF. The CDR3 DNA follows: TGTGCCATCAGTGAAGGACTAGCGGGAAGCACAGATACGCAGTATTTT.

V gene TRBV6-4 combines with J gene TRBJ1-1, with D unclear. The CDR3 is 15 amino acids. Trimming stripped 3 bases from V and 5 bases from J, with 16 bases between. Germline-derived CDR1 and CDR2 are MRHNA and SNTAGT. CDR3 in DNA: TGTGCCAGCAGTGAAGAGTCCGGCAGGCGGACTGAAGCTTTCTTT. Protein product: CASSEESGRRTEAFF.

This clone was recorded a few times. The chain has TRBV30 and TRBJ2-5, with 8 bases matching TRBD2. V lost 2 bases to trimming and J lost 5 bases; unmatched junction nucleotides: 7. The CDR3 is 14 residues long. Germline V CDR1 and CDR2: GTSNPN, SVGIG (reference sequence). CDR3 protein: CAWSPGGGMETQYF. The CDR3 DNA reads as TGTGCCTGGAGTCCCGGGGGGGGAATGGAGACCCAGTACTTC. The full variable domain, in which reference TRBV30 and TRBJ2-5 provide the parts outside the CDR3, is SQTIHQWPATLVQPVGSPLSLECTVEGTSNPNLYWYRQAAGRGLQLLFYSVGIGQISSEVPQNLSASRPQDRQFILSSKKLLLSDSGFYLCAWSPGGGMETQYFGPGTRLLVL.

The genes are TRBV7-9 and TRBJ2-5, with 10 bases identical to TRBD1. The CDR3 loop spans 15 amino acids. Germline loops: CDR1 SEHNR, CDR2 FQNEAQ (reference sequence). Trimming cost V 1 base and J 5 bases; bases outside gene matches: 4. CDR3 in amino acids: CASSLGQDRGETQYF. The CDR3 bases are TGTGCCAGCAGCTTAGGACAGGACAGGGGGGAGACCCAGTACTTC.

DNA for the CDR3: TGCGCCAGCATCCGAGGGTATGAGGACACTGAAGCTTTCTTT. Amino acids: CASIRGYEDTEAFF. This chain links TRBV5-1 with TRBJ1-1; D is ambiguous. CDR1 is SGHRS, CDR2 YFSETQ, per germline. The CDR3 is 14 residues long. Trimming took off 6 bases at V and 3 bases at J, with 15 bases between the two ends.

The rearrangement uses TRBV6-5 and TRBJ1-1; 8 bases align to TRBD1. CDR1 MNHEY and CDR2 SVGAGI come from the germline V gene. This CDR3 is 15 amino acids long. V was clipped by 4 bases and J by 4 bases; unmatched bases: 8. The CDR3 region has the DNA TGTGCCAGCAGTTCCAGGGGGCGAGGGGCCACTGAAGCTTTCTTT. Translating gives CASSSRGRGATEAFF.